This T cell receptor (beta chain) was obtained from a study of cytotoxic CD8 clonotypes in ibrutinib-treated CLL. Using immunoSEQ multiplex PCR, the repertoire was profiled, and TCRdb retains in-frame clones only, with some absent. This table has 150,000 or so clones, around 80% appearing once. Germline values: CDR1 WSHSY, CDR2 SAAADI. CDR3 length equals 13 residues. The junction had 5 bases not matched to a gene; V was cut back by 7 bases and J by 3 bases. Sample: PBMCs, taken after 36 months of ibrutinib treatment. The sequence derives from a human donor with chronic lymphocytic leukemia. J is TRBJ2-7 and V is TRBV10-2, with 8 bases fitting TRBD1. CDR3 sequence (DNA): TGCGCCAGCACCAGGGACAGGCGCTACGAGCAGTACTTC. Amino acid sequence: CASTRDRRYEQYF.